This TCR beta chain stems from a study of T cell clonality in common variable immunodeficiency. Ten or more counts support this clone. Libraries were prepared by immunoSEQ multiplex PCR; TCRdb keeps only in-frame clonotypes and omits some of them. Sampling found under 45,000 clones, none seen once. The specimen was peripheral blood mononuclear cells. This receptor was identified in a person between 18 and 70 years old in good health.

The CDR3 bases that were read are TGCAGCGTTGAAGAGCGGCCCCTAGCGAGTTCCTACAATGAG. It codes for CSVEERPLASSYNE. The full CDR3 sequence reads CSVEERPLASSYNEQFF. The rearrangement joins TRBV29-1 to TRBJ2-1, with a weak D call TRBD2 (6 bases). The read falls 3 residues short of the CDR3 end, and the missing part is taken from the germline J gene. The V end lost 0 bases, the J end lost 1 base, and 16 bases lay between the germline ends. The CDR3 is 17 amino acids. Germline assignment: CDR1 SQVTM and CDR2 ANQGSEA.